A single T cell receptor beta chain is shown here with its context. It has no known antigen specificity. No much larger clone exists at a distance of one base, and base qualities are not known. Compared with germline, V lacks 1 base and J lacks 7 bases; bases without a gene match: 8. CDR1 and CDR2 are drawn from the germline V gene: LGHNA, YSLEER. From its cysteine to its phenylalanine, the CDR3 spans 17 amino acids. Only the CDR3 DNA is retained, 51 bases long and in frame from the first base. Collaborating institutions collected whole blood in K2EDTA tubes following their own protocols. For TCRbeta analysis, collaborator samples were shipped as frozen whole blood, as isolated PBMCs, or as DNA extracted from either sample type. The sample comes from a study of blood T cell repertoires in COVID-19 (dated by TCRdb to the early 2020s). Background for the entire study: Samples covering the acute and convalescent phases of COVID-19 were provided by collaborators in the United States, Italy and Spain. The material from the prospective study consisted of cDNA or gDNA derived from T cells, B-cell-depleted T cells, or PBMCs. Subjects who had been exposed to COVID-19, were actively infected with it, or had recovered from it provided the deeply sampled blood TCRbeta repertoires that made up the dataset. The repertoires were made available in a free public database intended to serve as a resource for research on the immune response to SARS-CoV-2. Samples came from the ongoing ImmuneRACE study (first 160 participants) plus 1,254 subjects from 6 global collaborators. Nearly every sample came with metadata listing a de-identified subject ID, COVID-19 status, age in years and sex. Where available, HLA class I and class II types were taken from metadata supplied by the sample provider and were not determined by assay-based typing. The paper's findings and limits, for the study overall: The quantity of clinical and demographic metadata differed by source and by participant and was supplied without curation.

TCRbeta CDR3 regions were amplified from genomic DNA using the immunoSEQ Assay, a bias-controlled multiplex PCR. In the authors' own workflow: The number of nucleated cells in each sample was estimated from the amplification of reference gene primers within the assay. To quantify the absolute abundance of each unique TCRbeta CDR3 rearrangement, sequence reads were collapsed and filtered. Productive Simpson clonality was computed per sample as the square root of Simpson's diversity index over productive rearrangements. TCRdb mirrors the immuneACCESS table, restricted to in-frame sequences. Some clones are absent from its copies; in checked studies, under half trace to an unresolved V gene, and the reason for the others is unknown. Clone size and the V and J calls come from that table; the DNA yielded D and trimming. The sample profile shows some 88,000 clones; roughly nine tenths of them were found once. The top ten clones comprise 1.8% of the sample.

The origin of this receptor is a human donor with active COVID-19. The donor label of this sample is uncertain. The material sequenced was peripheral blood. The receptor chain draws on TRBV4-3 and TRBJ2-1; TRBD2 fits 12 bases in the junction. The bases read TGCGCCAGCAGCCAAGCCCTAGCTAGCGGGGGGGATAATGAGCAGTTCTTC. Its protein is CASSQALASGGDNEQFF.